The 2 T cell receptor beta chains below were found in one sample sequenced in a study of human T cells and chemical hapten exposure. TCRdb analysed the RACE reads with MiXCR anew, one entry per CDR3 protein. The data hold roughly 38,000 distinct CDR3 sequences, with 9.5% to 15% observed a single time. The time point was: pre-sensitization, week 0. The treatment: therapeutic diphenylcyclopropenone sensitization with weekly scalp DPC. Unfractionated whole blood yielded the extracted total RNA. The sample was whole blood, taken in connection with sensitization to the hapten diphenylcyclopropenone (DPC). These TCRs come from a middle-aged woman with alopecia areata. Some clones in this sample may be carry-over from other donors' samples.

The J gene is TRBJ2-1, the V gene TRBV30; D remains unclear. The CDR3 contains 12 residues. The V gene lost 2 bases and the J gene lost 7 bases, with 9 bases spanning the gap. Germline-derived CDR1 and CDR2 are GTSNPN and SVGIG (reference sequence). The CDR3 here is CAWSLTRNEQFF. The CDR3 DNA is TGTGCCTGGAGTCTGACAAGAAATGAGCAGTTCTTC.

The rearrangement uses TRBV2 and TRBJ2-3; D gene uncertain. The V gene's germline CDR1 is SNHLY and CDR2 FYNNEI. Trimming removed 7 bases from V and 3 bases from J, with 14 bases in between. The CDR3 runs to 14 residues. CDR3 in amino acids: CASIRMDATDTQYF. Here the CDR3 DNA reads TGTGCCAGCATCAGGATGGATGCTACAGATACGCAGTATTTT.